These T cell receptor beta chains were read from a single sample in a study of T cell responses to AZD1222 COVID-19 vaccine. Produced via immunoSEQ multiplex PCR; TCRdb's table is partial and in-frame only. The table shows roughly 150,000 clones, with more than 85% occurring only once. The sequenced sample was peripheral blood, obtained on day 0 of AZD1222 vaccination. These TCRs come from an adult in good health. CDR3s include the opening cysteine and the closing phenylalanine or tryptophan. The D gene is left open where the match is weak. Clone size is given for some rows only: seen once, a few or many times, or a class if the clone is expanded.

CASSEAAGQTYGYTF TGTGCCAGCAGTGAAGCCGCGGGACAGACCTATGGCTACACCTTC TRBD1 TRBJ1-2 TRBV6-1 -
CASSSGQGASPLHF TGTGCCAGCAGTTCCGGACAGGGGGCTTCACCCCTCCACTTT TRBD1 TRBJ1-6 TRBV6-5 -
CASIRRADSSYEQYF TGTGCCAGCATTAGACGAGCAGACAGCTCCTACGAGCAGTACTTC - TRBJ2-7 TRBV7-2 -
CASSLASPIYIEQYF TGCGCCAGCAGCTTGGCTTCCCCAATTTATATAGAGCAGTACTTC - TRBJ2-7 TRBV5-1 once
CASSQEGTGWVNTEAFF TGCGCCAGCAGCCAAGAGGGCACAGGGTGGGTGAACACTGAAGCTTTCTTT - TRBJ1-1 TRBV4-3 -
CASSFLAGVNEQYF TGTGCCAGCAGTTTCCTAGCGGGAGTCAACGAGCAGTACTTC TRBD2 TRBJ2-7 TRBV27 -
CASSTSNRGRQETQYF TGTGCCAGCAGTACTAGCAACAGGGGGCGCCAAGAGACCCAGTACTTC TRBD1 TRBJ2-5 TRBV7-3 -
CASSSPLAEQFF TGTGCCAGCAGCTCCCCGCTAGCGGAGCAGTTCTTC - TRBJ2-1 TRBV7-8 -
CASSPGGPTNIQYF TGTGCCAGCTCACCCGGAGGTCCCACAAACATTCAGTACTTC - TRBJ2-4 TRBV18 -
CASSRPGQGAPGRVGNTEAFF TGCGCCAGCAGCCGTCCGGGACAGGGGGCGCCGGGCCGTGTGGGGAACACTGAAGCTTTCTTT TRBD1 TRBJ1-1 TRBV5-1 -
CASSLGQNGYTF TGCGCCAGCAGCTTGGGACAGAATGGCTACACCTTC - TRBJ1-2 TRBV5-1 -
CASRTSSTDTQYF TGTGCCAGCAGGACTAGCTCCACAGATACGCAGTATTTT TRBD2 TRBJ2-3 TRBV27 -
CASSQGGGRQETQYF TGTGCCAGCTCCCAGGGCGGGGGGCGCCAAGAGACCCAGTACTTC TRBD2 TRBJ2-5 TRBV18 -
CASSLLSWDSLRWEQYF TGTGCCAGCAGCTTACTTTCCTGGGACTCGCTAAGGTGGGAGCAGTACTTC - TRBJ2-7 TRBV11-2 -
CASSVGLQGADTQYF TGTGCCAGCAGCGTAGGACTTCAGGGGGCAGATACGCAGTATTTT TRBD1 TRBJ2-3 TRBV9 -
CATSGQREQFF TGTGCCACCAGCGGACAGCGAGAGCAGTTCTTC - TRBJ2-1 TRBV24-1 -
CASSYNIRGLDQPQHF TGTGCCAGCAGTTATAATATCAGGGGCCTAGATCAGCCCCAGCATTTT - TRBJ1-5 TRBV6-6 -
CASRGTSAPIYQETQYF TGTGCCAGCCGCGGGACTAGCGCGCCGATATACCAAGAGACCCAGTACTTC TRBD2 TRBJ2-5 TRBV5-6 -
CASSVAAVGREAFF TGTGCCAGCAGCGTAGCGGCGGTAGGTAGAGAAGCTTTCTTT - TRBJ1-1 TRBV9 -
CASSNTANYGYTF TGTGCCAGCAGCAATACAGCTAACTATGGCTACACCTTC - TRBJ1-2 TRBV11-2 -
CAIREREAYNEQFF TGTGCCATCAGGGAGCGGGAGGCCTACAATGAGCAGTTCTTC TRBD2 TRBJ2-1 TRBV10-3 -
CASSARGVREQFF TGCGCCAGCAGCGCTCGGGGAGTTCGAGAGCAGTTCTTC - TRBJ2-1 TRBV10-1 -
CASSGGTSGPGAQYF TGTGCCAGCAGCGGCGGGACTAGCGGCCCAGGGGCCCAGTACTTC TRBD2 TRBJ2-5 TRBV5-4 -
CASRSRGVQETQYF TGTGCCAGCAGATCCCGCGGGGTTCAAGAGACCCAGTACTTC - TRBJ2-5 TRBV5-1 -
CASRGQGYTDTQYF TGTGCCAGCAGGGGACAGGGGTACACAGATACGCAGTATTTT TRBD1 TRBJ2-3 TRBV6-5 -
CASSIWGNNYGYTF TGTGCCAGTAGTATTTGGGGAAATAACTATGGCTACACCTTC - TRBJ1-2 TRBV19 few
CSVEEGVGQFF TGCAGCGTTGAAGAGGGCGTCGGGCAGTTCTTC - TRBJ2-1 TRBV29-1 -
CAIRPTLGGAGVEQFF TGTGCCATCAGACCAACCCTAGGGGGGGCGGGCGTTGAGCAGTTCTTC - TRBJ2-1 TRBV10-3 -
CASRTGGEVNTEAFF TGTGCCAGCAGGACCGGGGGAGAGGTGAACACTGAAGCTTTCTTT - TRBJ1-1 TRBV5-4 once